Each of the 14 T cell receptor beta chains below was sequenced from the same sample in a study of control samples from healthy donors and cancer patients. The repertoire was sequenced with immunoSEQ multiplex PCR; TCRdb's copy has only in-frame clones and lacks some. The table has about 180,000 clones, 90% seen once. Sequenced: blood. All receptors derive from a woman in her forties or fifties in good health.

The chain joins TRBV14 to TRBJ2-1, with 8 bases identical to TRBD1. The V gene's germline CDR1 is SGHDN and CDR2 FVKESK. V shed 4 bases, J shed 8 bases, and the junction held 13 bases outside the gene matches. The CDR3 consists of 16 residues. The CDR3 DNA follows: TGTGCCAGCAGCCTCCAGGGGGCAAGGATTTGGGATGAGCAGTTCTTC. Its protein is CASSLQGARIWDEQFF.

V gene TRBV30 combines with J gene TRBJ2-7; 7 bases are shared with TRBD2. Germline lookup yields CDR1 GTSNPN and CDR2 SVGIG (reference sequence). The CDR3 consists of 14 residues. Losses at the gene ends were 3 bases for V and 3 bases for J; bases not matched to a gene: 8. This CDR3 reads CAWSRGGEIYEQYF. The CDR3, as DNA: TGTGCCTGGAGCCGGGGAGGGGAGATCTACGAGCAGTACTTC.

V gene TRBV18 combines with J gene TRBJ2-7; 9 bases agree with TRBD1. The CDR3 extends over 14 amino acids. V was clipped by 3 bases and J by 5 bases; unmatched bases: 5. CDR1 is KGHSH and CDR2 is LQKENI in the germline V gene. This CDR3 is CASSPLQGANEQYF. The CDR3, as DNA: TGTGCCAGCTCACCGCTACAGGGGGCGAACGAGCAGTACTTC.

CDR3 coding DNA: TGTGCCAGCAGCTCCGGGGGATGGTACACTGAAGCTTTCTTT. Protein: CASSSGGWYTEAFF. This rearrangement joins TRBV5-6 to TRBJ1-1; tentatively, D is TRBD1 (5 bases). Germline CDR1 reads SGHDT; CDR2 reads YYEEEE. This CDR3 contains 14 residues. V was cut by 3 bases and J by 3 bases, with 12 bases left in between.

The rearrangement uses TRBV18 and TRBJ2-5; no definite D call. The CDR3 is made up of 18 amino acids. The ends were cut back, 4 bases at V and 0 bases at J, with 21 bases in the middle. CDR1 is KGHSH, CDR2 LQKENI, per germline. In DNA form, the CDR3 reads TGTGCCAGCTCACTTACAGAATCCAGCGTGGGGTACCAAGAGACCCAGTACTTC. Translation gives CASSLTESSVGYQETQYF.

V gene TRBV20-1 combines with J gene TRBJ1-2, with 10 bases matching TRBD1. The CDR3 contains 13 residues. Trimming cost V 3 bases and J 10 bases; bases outside gene matches: 8. Germline loops: CDR1 DFQATT, CDR2 SNEGSKA (reference sequence). In DNA, the CDR3 is TGCAGTGCTAGTCGAGGGACAGGGGATGCCTACACCTTC. Encoded protein: CSASRGTGDAYTF.

This clone was recorded only once. V and J are TRBV5-1 and TRBJ2-2; no definite D call. V was pared by 5 bases and J by 1 base, with 6 bases between. Germline assignment: CDR1 SGHRS and CDR2 YFSETQ. This CDR3 spans 13 amino acids. CDR3 amino acids: CASSLQNTGELFF. The CDR3 DNA sequence: TGCGCCAGCAGTTTACAGAACACCGGGGAGCTGTTTTTT.

The V gene is TRBV5-1, the J gene TRBJ1-2, with D uncertain. CDR1 SGHRS and CDR2 YFSETQ come from the germline V gene. This CDR3 comprises 15 residues. The V end lost 0 bases, the J end lost 7 bases, and 16 bases lay between the germline ends. The CDR3 coding sequence is TGCGCCAGCAGCTTGGTGGCTTGGCCCGGCGGTGGCTACACCTTC. It yields the protein CASSLVAWPGGGYTF. The variable domain in full, completed from reference TRBV5-1 and TRBJ1-2, reads KAGVTQTPRYLIKTRGQQVTLSCSPISGHRSVSWYQQTPGQGLQFLFEYFSETQRNKGNFPGRFSGRQFSNSRSEMNVSTLELGDSALYLCASSLVAWPGGGYTFGSGTRLTVV.

Points on this clone: The junction departs from germline at one end; a sequencing error may be responsible. V gene TRBV19 combines with J gene TRBJ1-1, with TRBD1 matching 10 bases. Germline-derived CDR1 and CDR2 are LNHDA and SQIVND (reference sequence). The CDR3 is made up of 15 amino acids. The CDR3, as DNA: TGTGCCAGTAGTCTAGACCCCGGGACAGGGGCTGAAGCTTTCTTT. Its translation: CASSLDPGTGAEAFF.

The chain couples TRBV7-3 to TRBJ1-2; no clear D gene. With 5 bases removed from V and 2 bases from J, the gap between germline ends came to 12 bases. The CDR3 is 14 amino acids. Germline CDR1 is SGHTA and CDR2 is FQGTGA. This CDR3 reads CASSPSRGNYGYTF. The CDR3 DNA sequence: TGTGCCAGCAGCCCGAGCCGCGGGAACTATGGCTACACCTTC.

This chain joins TRBV29-1 and TRBJ1-1, with no clear D. Germline CDR1 and CDR2: SQVTM and ANQGSEA. Trimming took off 6 bases at V and 7 bases at J, with 12 bases between the two ends. The CDR3 has 11 amino acids. The CDR3 here is CSVVAMFEAFF. CDR3 nucleotides: TGCAGCGTGGTCGCCATGTTTGAAGCTTTCTTT.

Here the CDR3 DNA reads TGCGCCAGCAGCTCCCGGGGGGCCGCCTATGAAGCTTTCTTT. Translation gives CASSSRGAAYEAFF. The chain joins TRBV5-1 to TRBJ1-1; D perhaps matches TRBD1 (6 bases). Between the trimmed V and J ends, which lost 3 bases and 7 bases, there was a span of 16 bases. Germline assignment: CDR1 SGHRS and CDR2 YFSETQ. CDR3 length equals 14 residues.

This chain links TRBV25-1 with TRBJ2-7; no firm D call. V was trimmed by 5 bases and J by 8 bases, leaving 13 bases between them. There are 12 residues in the CDR3. Germline assignment: CDR1 MGHDK and CDR2 SYGVNS. As DNA, the CDR3 is TGTGCCAGCAGTATACAGCCCTCGCAGCAGTACTTC. Its protein is CASSIQPSQQYF.

The chain links TRBV4-3 to TRBJ1-2; D gene ambiguous. Germline lookup yields CDR1 LGHNA and CDR2 YSLEER. CDR3 length equals 16 residues. The V gene lost 0 bases and the J gene lost 8 bases, with 19 bases spanning the gap. The CDR3 DNA reads as TGCGCCAGCAGCCAAGATCTAAGGGAGGTCGCACACGGCTACACCTTC. Its protein is CASSQDLREVAHGYTF.